The rows below give T cell receptor beta chains drawn from one sample of a study of control samples from healthy donors and cancer patients. Method: immunoSEQ multiplex PCR; TCRdb's copy keeps in-frame clones and lacks some. The sample yields 210,000 or so clones, roughly nine tenths seen once. The specimen sequenced was blood. These receptors all come from a man aged 25 to 45 in good health. Each CDR3 is given with its conserved first and last residue. The order of the fields is clone size, D gene, J gene, V gene, CDR3 DNA, CDR3 protein. The D gene is left open where the match is weak. Some rows mark clone size as missing; the rest say once, few, many or name a class of expanded clone.

abundance: NA; d_gene: TRBD1; j_gene: TRBJ1-1; v_gene: TRBV6-5; CDR3nt: TGTGCCAGCAGTTGGGACAGGGGGCTGAACACTGAAGCTTTCTTT; CDR3aa: CASSWDRGLNTEAFF
abundance: NA; d_gene: TRBD1; j_gene: TRBJ2-2; v_gene: TRBV2; CDR3nt: TGTGCCAGCAGCCCCCGGGACAGGGACACCGGGGAGCTGTTTTTT; CDR3aa: CASSPRDRDTGELFF
abundance: few; d_gene: NA; j_gene: TRBJ1-4; v_gene: TRBV5-6; CDR3nt: TGTGCCAGCAGCTGGGGACAAGGGGAAAAACTGTTTTTT; CDR3aa: CASSWGQGEKLFF
abundance: NA; d_gene: TRBD1; j_gene: TRBJ2-1; v_gene: TRBV29-1; CDR3nt: TGCAGCGTCGAAACCCGGGACAGGGGAGACAATGAGCAGTTCTTC; CDR3aa: CSVETRDRGDNEQFF
abundance: NA; d_gene: NA; j_gene: TRBJ2-4; v_gene: TRBV30; CDR3nt: TGTGCCTGGAGTAGGGGATACTTAGCCAAAAACATTCAGTACTTC; CDR3aa: CAWSRGYLAKNIQYF
abundance: NA; d_gene: TRBD1; j_gene: TRBJ2-7; v_gene: TRBV6-1; CDR3nt: TGTGCCAGCAGTGAAAGGGGGACAGCGGACTACGAGCAGTACTTC; CDR3aa: CASSERGTADYEQYF
abundance: NA; d_gene: NA; j_gene: TRBJ2-3; v_gene: TRBV4-1; CDR3nt: TGCGCCAGCAGCCAAGATCCAGGCATGGGGGCCACAGATACGCAGTATTTT; CDR3aa: CASSQDPGMGATDTQYF
abundance: NA; d_gene: NA; j_gene: TRBJ1-1; v_gene: TRBV6-5; CDR3nt: TGTGCCAGCAACCGGGGAGGCACTGAAGCTTTCTTT; CDR3aa: CASNRGGTEAFF
abundance: NA; d_gene: NA; j_gene: TRBJ1-6; v_gene: TRBV9; CDR3nt: TGTGCCAGCAGCGCCGGGGACTATAATTCACCCCTCCACTTT; CDR3aa: CASSAGDYNSPLHF
abundance: NA; d_gene: NA; j_gene: TRBJ2-3; v_gene: TRBV7-2; CDR3nt: TGTGCCAGCGGCGGTATCTGGACAGATACGCAGTATTTT; CDR3aa: CASGGIWTDTQYF
abundance: NA; d_gene: TRBD1; j_gene: TRBJ2-7; v_gene: TRBV6-5; CDR3nt: TGTGCCAGCAGTCAGGGCGGGACAGGGTTTTACGAGCAGTACTTC; CDR3aa: CASSQGGTGFYEQYF
abundance: NA; d_gene: TRBD1; j_gene: TRBJ1-2; v_gene: TRBV4-1; CDR3nt: TGCGCCAGCAGCACCGACAGGGGCTGGAGTAACTATGGCTACACCTTC; CDR3aa: CASSTDRGWSNYGYTF
abundance: NA; d_gene: TRBD2; j_gene: TRBJ2-1; v_gene: TRBV13; CDR3nt: TGTGCCAGCACTATATTGCGCGGGGGGCTCTCCTACAATGAGCAGTTCTTC; CDR3aa: CASTILRGGLSYNEQFF
abundance: once; d_gene: TRBD1; j_gene: TRBJ2-3; v_gene: TRBV6-5; CDR3nt: TGTGCCAGCCGTCCCGGGGACAGAGGCACAGATACGCAGTATTTT; CDR3aa: CASRPGDRGTDTQYF
abundance: NA; d_gene: NA; j_gene: TRBJ2-7; v_gene: TRBV5-1; CDR3nt: TGCGCCAGCAGCTGGGAAGAGGGCAGCTCCTACGAGCAGTACTTC; CDR3aa: CASSWEEGSSYEQYF
abundance: once; d_gene: TRBD2; j_gene: TRBJ2-1; v_gene: TRBV20-1; CDR3nt: TGCAGTGCTAGTAGTAGCGGGGGTAACAATGAGCAGTTCTTC; CDR3aa: CSASSSGGNNEQFF
abundance: NA; d_gene: NA; j_gene: TRBJ2-1; v_gene: TRBV6-1; CDR3nt: TGTGCCAGCAGTGAAGCGTGGCTAGTTCGGGGAAGGGAGCAGTTCTTC; CDR3aa: CASSEAWLVRGREQFF
abundance: NA; d_gene: NA; j_gene: TRBJ1-2; v_gene: TRBV14; CDR3nt: TGTGCCAGCAGCCAAGATTTCGTACGGAGGGCCACTGGCTACACCTTC; CDR3aa: CASSQDFVRRATGYTF
abundance: NA; d_gene: NA; j_gene: TRBJ2-7; v_gene: TRBV23-1; CDR3nt: TGCGCCAGCAGTCATTCAGCGATTCGGGACACACACTACGAGCAGTACTTC; CDR3aa: CASSHSAIRDTHYEQYF
abundance: NA; d_gene: NA; j_gene: TRBJ2-7; v_gene: TRBV7-9; CDR3nt: TGTGCCAGCAGCTCCCTAGGCTACGAGCAGTACTTC; CDR3aa: CASSSLGYEQYF
abundance: few; d_gene: TRBD1; j_gene: TRBJ1-5; v_gene: TRBV30; CDR3nt: TGTGCCTGGACGTCGAAGGGGGCCGGCAATCAGCCCCAGCATTTT; CDR3aa: CAWTSKGAGNQPQHF
abundance: NA; d_gene: NA; j_gene: TRBJ1-2; v_gene: TRBV5-4; CDR3nt: TGTGCCAGCAGCCCGGACCCCTCCCCCCTCTATGGCTACACCTTC; CDR3aa: CASSPDPSPLYGYTF
abundance: NA; d_gene: NA; j_gene: TRBJ1-2; v_gene: TRBV12-3/TRBV12-4; CDR3nt: TGTGCCAGCAGTTTGCAGACTAACTATGGCTACACCTTC; CDR3aa: CASSLQTNYGYTF
abundance: NA; d_gene: NA; j_gene: TRBJ1-2; v_gene: TRBV5-1; CDR3nt: TGCGCCAGCAGCTCTTCCTCCGGGTCCTATGGCTACACCTTC; CDR3aa: CASSSSSGSYGYTF
abundance: NA; d_gene: NA; j_gene: TRBJ1-5; v_gene: TRBV10-2; CDR3nt: TGCGCCAGCAAGGGAAGGGGCCATCAGCCCCAGCATTTT; CDR3aa: CASKGRGHQPQHF
abundance: once; d_gene: TRBD1; j_gene: TRBJ2-2; v_gene: TRBV24-1; CDR3nt: TGTGCCACCGAGACAGGGGGCGCCGGTACCGGGGAGCTGTTTTTT; CDR3aa: CATETGGAGTGELFF
abundance: NA; d_gene: TRBD2; j_gene: TRBJ2-1; v_gene: TRBV4-1; CDR3nt: TGCGCCAGCAGCCAAGAGAGTGAGCGGGGGGGCGACAATGAGCAGTTCTTC; CDR3aa: CASSQESERGGDNEQFF
abundance: NA; d_gene: NA; j_gene: TRBJ1-2; v_gene: TRBV6-6; CDR3nt: TGTGCCAGCAGTTACATGGGAGACTATGGCTACACCTTC; CDR3aa: CASSYMGDYGYTF
abundance: NA; d_gene: TRBD2; j_gene: TRBJ2-7; v_gene: TRBV6-5; CDR3nt: TGTGCCAGCAGGACTAGCGGGGTGATCGAGCAGTACTTC; CDR3aa: CASRTSGVIEQYF
abundance: NA; d_gene: NA; j_gene: TRBJ2-3; v_gene: TRBV14; CDR3nt: TGTGCCAGCAGCCAAGAGGGGCCAGCATGGGCAGATACGCAGTATTTT; CDR3aa: CASSQEGPAWADTQYF
abundance: NA; d_gene: NA; j_gene: TRBJ2-6; v_gene: TRBV3-1/TRBV3-2; CDR3nt: TGTGCCAGCACCCCCGGAGTGTACGGTACTGGGGCCAACGTCCTGACTTTC; CDR3aa: CASTPGVYGTGANVLTF
abundance: NA; d_gene: NA; j_gene: TRBJ2-1; v_gene: TRBV5-8; CDR3nt: TGTGCCAGCAACCTCGACAGGCGAAATGAGCAGTTCTTC; CDR3aa: CASNLDRRNEQFF
abundance: NA; d_gene: NA; j_gene: TRBJ2-7; v_gene: TRBV5-8; CDR3nt: TGTGCCAGCAGCTTGGGGGGGTATGCTTCCTACGAGCAGTACTTC; CDR3aa: CASSLGGYASYEQYF
abundance: NA; d_gene: TRBD1; j_gene: TRBJ1-1; v_gene: TRBV6-6; CDR3nt: TGTGCCAGCAGTTCGCCAGGACAGGGCCTGGGGACTGAAGCTTTCTTT; CDR3aa: CASSSPGQGLGTEAFF
abundance: NA; d_gene: NA; j_gene: TRBJ2-3; v_gene: TRBV24-1; CDR3nt: TGTGCCACCCGGGTCGTAGGCAACCCAGATACGCAGTATTTT; CDR3aa: CATRVVGNPDTQYF
abundance: NA; d_gene: NA; j_gene: TRBJ2-3; v_gene: TRBV12-3/TRBV12-4; CDR3nt: TGTGCCAGCAGGGACGCATTCACAGATACGCAGTATTTT; CDR3aa: CASRDAFTDTQYF
abundance: NA; d_gene: TRBD1; j_gene: TRBJ1-1; v_gene: TRBV6-1; CDR3nt: TGTGCCAGCAGTGAAGCGCACAGGGGCGCGACTGAAGCTTTCTTT; CDR3aa: CASSEAHRGATEAFF
abundance: NA; d_gene: TRBD1; j_gene: TRBJ2-4; v_gene: TRBV19; CDR3nt: TGTGCCAGTAATCTTTCCCCCACAGGGGCCGGGAACATTCAGTACTTC; CDR3aa: CASNLSPTGAGNIQYF
abundance: NA; d_gene: NA; j_gene: TRBJ1-2; v_gene: TRBV12-3/TRBV12-4; CDR3nt: TGTGCCAGCACAATGTGGGCAGGGCATGGCTACACCTTC; CDR3aa: CASTMWAGHGYTF
abundance: NA; d_gene: NA; j_gene: TRBJ1-2; v_gene: TRBV29-1; CDR3nt: TGCAGCGTAGATCATGGGCGGTATGGCTACACCTTC; CDR3aa: CSVDHGRYGYTF
abundance: NA; d_gene: TRBD1; j_gene: TRBJ2-1; v_gene: TRBV24-1; CDR3nt: TGTGCCACCAGTGAGTCCGGGACAGTCATCGTCTTC; CDR3aa: CATSESGTVIVF
abundance: NA; d_gene: TRBD1; j_gene: TRBJ2-7; v_gene: TRBV5-6; CDR3nt: TGTGCCAGCAGCTTGGACAGGGGGCCTTCCTACGAGCAGTACTTC; CDR3aa: CASSLDRGPSYEQYF
abundance: NA; d_gene: TRBD1; j_gene: TRBJ2-3; v_gene: TRBV9; CDR3nt: TGTGCCAGCAGCGTCGGGACAGCTTCTACAGATACGCAGTATTTT; CDR3aa: CASSVGTASTDTQYF
abundance: NA; d_gene: NA; j_gene: TRBJ2-3; v_gene: TRBV29-1; CDR3nt: TGCAGCGTTGAAAGGGCAGATACGCAGTATTTT; CDR3aa: CSVERADTQYF
abundance: NA; d_gene: NA; j_gene: TRBJ2-7; v_gene: TRBV12-3/TRBV12-4; CDR3nt: TGTGCCAGCAGTACAGGGATCTACGAGCAGTACTTC; CDR3aa: CASSTGIYEQYF
abundance: NA; d_gene: TRBD1; j_gene: TRBJ1-2; v_gene: TRBV7-9; CDR3nt: TGTGCCAGCAGCCGTAGCGGGACAGGGACTAGCTATGGCTACACCTTC; CDR3aa: CASSRSGTGTSYGYTF
abundance: many; d_gene: TRBD1; j_gene: TRBJ1-5; v_gene: TRBV27; CDR3nt: TGTGCCAGCAGTTATAGCCGGGACAGGGGGGAGAATCAGCCCCAGCATTTT; CDR3aa: CASSYSRDRGENQPQHF
abundance: NA; d_gene: TRBD1; j_gene: TRBJ1-5; v_gene: TRBV9; CDR3nt: TGTGCCAGCAGCTCCCTGGACAGGTTGGAGCCCCAGCATTTT; CDR3aa: CASSSLDRLEPQHF
abundance: NA; d_gene: NA; j_gene: TRBJ1-1; v_gene: TRBV12-3/TRBV12-4; CDR3nt: TGTGCCACACAAACAGAGGTGAACACTGAAGCTTTCTTT; CDR3aa: CATQTEVNTEAFF
abundance: NA; d_gene: NA; j_gene: TRBJ2-1; v_gene: TRBV9; CDR3nt: TGTGCCAGCAGCGTGAGTGGGCTCTCCTACAATGAGCAGTTCTTC; CDR3aa: CASSVSGLSYNEQFF
abundance: NA; d_gene: NA; j_gene: TRBJ2-7; v_gene: TRBV6-5; CDR3nt: TGTGCCAGCAGTATGGCAGGAAGCTACGAGCAGTACTTC; CDR3aa: CASSMAGSYEQYF
abundance: once; d_gene: TRBD2; j_gene: TRBJ2-4; v_gene: TRBV6-1; CDR3nt: TGTGCCAGCAGTGAAGCGCTGTTGCGGGGGGGCATCGATAAAAACATTCAGTACTTC; CDR3aa: CASSEALLRGGIDKNIQYF
abundance: NA; d_gene: NA; j_gene: TRBJ1-2; v_gene: TRBV29-1; CDR3nt: TGCAGCGTTGAAGGTTTGACAGGCCGCCTAGGCTATGGCTACACCTTC; CDR3aa: CSVEGLTGRLGYGYTF
abundance: NA; d_gene: TRBD1; j_gene: TRBJ1-2; v_gene: TRBV5-1; CDR3nt: TGCGCCAGCAGCAGGGACAGAACTATGGATAGCTATGGCTACACCTTC; CDR3aa: CASSRDRTMDSYGYTF
abundance: NA; d_gene: TRBD2; j_gene: TRBJ2-1; v_gene: TRBV11-3; CDR3nt: TGTGCCAGCAGCTTCGGTAGCGGGGTGAATGAGCAGTTCTTC; CDR3aa: CASSFGSGVNEQFF
abundance: NA; d_gene: NA; j_gene: TRBJ1-1; v_gene: TRBV30; CDR3nt: TGTGCCTGGAGTCGCGGGGTGAACACTGAAGCTTTCTTT; CDR3aa: CAWSRGVNTEAFF
abundance: NA; d_gene: NA; j_gene: TRBJ1-1; v_gene: TRBV30; CDR3nt: TGTGCCTGGAGTACTAACGCTCGGACGGTGAACACTGAAGCTTTCTTT; CDR3aa: CAWSTNARTVNTEAFF
abundance: NA; d_gene: TRBD1; j_gene: TRBJ1-1; v_gene: TRBV3-1/TRBV3-2; CDR3nt: TGTGCCAGCAGCCTGAGGACAGGGATAACTGAAGCTTTCTTT; CDR3aa: CASSLRTGITEAFF